The sequence of this TCR beta chain was determined in a study of T cells in narcolepsy. This clone was observed a few times. Its target is not known. Only in-frame clones appear in the TCRdb table, and some are missing; sequencing was by immunoSEQ multiplex PCR. The sample contains around 30,000 clones, around four fifths of which appear only once. The study's findings and limits: No autoreactive T cell clone sequences appeared in some memory CD4+ repertoires. Same-patient CSF and blood CD4+ T cell clonotypes included HCRT-specific and TRIB2-specific autoreactive ones. Blood of same and different patients, but not healthy controls, reportedly held recurring autoreactive clonotypes.

CDR3 length: 14 amino acids. Trimming shortened V by 0 bases and J by 0 bases, and 5 bases separated the two germline ends. Germline V CDR1 and CDR2: SGHVS, FQNEAQ. This receptor was obtained from a human donor with narcolepsy. This rearrangement joins TRBV7-8 to TRBJ1-1; no definite D call. Source material: CD45RA- memory CD4+ T cells from PBMCs. The CDR3 here is CASSLAFMNTEAFF. CDR3 DNA: TGTGCCAGCAGCTTAGCGTTTATGAACACTGAAGCTTTCTTT.